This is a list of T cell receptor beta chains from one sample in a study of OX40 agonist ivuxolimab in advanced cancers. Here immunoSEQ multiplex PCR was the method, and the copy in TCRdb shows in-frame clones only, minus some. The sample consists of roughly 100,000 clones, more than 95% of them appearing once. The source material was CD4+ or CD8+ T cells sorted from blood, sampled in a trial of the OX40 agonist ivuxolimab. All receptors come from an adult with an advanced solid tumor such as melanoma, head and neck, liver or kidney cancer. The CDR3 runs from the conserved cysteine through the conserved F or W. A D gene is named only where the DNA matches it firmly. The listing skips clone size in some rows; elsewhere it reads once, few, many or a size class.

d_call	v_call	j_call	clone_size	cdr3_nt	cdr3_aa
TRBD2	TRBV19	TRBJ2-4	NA	TGTGCCAGTAGTATGGGACTAGCGGGGGGGCCTGACAAAAACATTCAGTACTTC	CASSMGLAGGPDKNIQYF
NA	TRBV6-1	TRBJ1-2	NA	TGTGCCACCTACAGGAAAGGCCTCGATGGCTACACCTTC	CATYRKGLDGYTF
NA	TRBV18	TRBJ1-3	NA	TGTGCCAGCTCACCATTTGAGGAGGCGAGGGCAGGGGAACCGTCTGGAAACACCATATATTTT	CASSPFEEARAGEPSGNTIYF
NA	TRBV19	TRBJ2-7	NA	TGTGCCAGTAGCCCTAGACAGGCCCCCTACGAGCAGTACTTC	CASSPRQAPYEQYF
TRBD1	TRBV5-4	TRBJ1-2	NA	TGTGCCAGCAGCGGAGGACAGGGAATCTATGGCTACACCTTC	CASSGGQGIYGYTF
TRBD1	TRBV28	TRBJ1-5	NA	TGTGCCAGCAGTTTCAGACAGGGAGGAGATCAGCCCCAGCATTTT	CASSFRQGGDQPQHF
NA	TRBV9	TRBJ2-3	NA	TGTGCCAGCTCGCCTAGCACAGATACGCAGTATTTT	CASSPSTDTQYF
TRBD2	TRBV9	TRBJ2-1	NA	TGTGCCAGCAGCCCCTGGACTAGCGGGAGGATGGATGAGCAGTTCTTC	CASSPWTSGRMDEQFF
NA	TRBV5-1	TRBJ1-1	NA	TGCGCCAGCATCCTCCGGGCAGGGGCCACTGAAGCTTTCTTT	CASILRAGATEAFF
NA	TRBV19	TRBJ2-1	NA	TGTGCCAGTAGAGTGTCCACCTCTGCTTACAATGAGCAGTTCTTC	CASRVSTSAYNEQFF
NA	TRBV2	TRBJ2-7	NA	TGTGCCAGCATTGGGGGTTCGGGTCCCGAGCAGTACTTC	CASIGGSGPEQYF
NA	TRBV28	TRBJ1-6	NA	TGTGCCAGCGTTGGCAGCCTACGCTCCTATAATTCACCCCTCCACTTT	CASVGSLRSYNSPLHF
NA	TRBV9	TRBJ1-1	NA	TGTGCCAGCAGCGTAGACCTGGGCGCCACTGAAGCTTTCTTT	CASSVDLGATEAFF
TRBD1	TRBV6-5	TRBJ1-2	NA	TGTGCCAGCAGTTACTCGACGACAGGGGGCAATGGCTACACCTTC	CASSYSTTGGNGYTF
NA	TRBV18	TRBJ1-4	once	TGTGCCAGCTCACCAGGAGGAGCGGGATCCGGAACTAATGAAAAACTGTTTTTT	CASSPGGAGSGTNEKLFF
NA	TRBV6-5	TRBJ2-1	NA	TGTGCCAGCAGTTTAGGGGAGAGGTATGAGCAGTTCTTC	CASSLGERYEQFF
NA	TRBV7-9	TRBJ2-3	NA	TGTGCCAGCACTTCCCCCCGGGCCAGCACAGATACGCAGTATTTT	CASTSPRASTDTQYF
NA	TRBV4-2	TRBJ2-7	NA	TGTGCCAGCAGCCAAGATATGGACGTATCCTACGAGCAGTACTTC	CASSQDMDVSYEQYF
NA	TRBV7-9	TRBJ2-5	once	TGTGCCAGCAGCTTAGGGCGGACTTTTTACCAAGAGACCCAGTACTTC	CASSLGRTFYQETQYF
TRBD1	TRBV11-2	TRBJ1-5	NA	TGTGCCAGCAGCCACGGGACAGGGGCGAACAATCAGCCCCAGCATTTT	CASSHGTGANNQPQHF
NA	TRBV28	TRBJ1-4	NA	TGTGCCAGCAGTTTGTCGGCCGGAGCAACTAATGAAAAACTGTTTTTT	CASSLSAGATNEKLFF
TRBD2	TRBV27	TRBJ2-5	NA	TGTGCCAGCAACGGGGGCGGGGGGGCCTTCGAGACCCAGTACTTC	CASNGGGGAFETQYF
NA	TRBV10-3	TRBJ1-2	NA	TGTGCCCGGGGGGGGGCGGACTATGGCTACACCTTC	CARGGADYGYTF
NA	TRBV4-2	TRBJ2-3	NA	TGTGCCAGCAGCCAACCCCCAGGGCCAGCCGCCACAGATACGCAGTATTTT	CASSQPPGPAATDTQYF
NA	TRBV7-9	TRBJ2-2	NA	TGTGCCAGCAGCTTAGCCCCCTCCAGGGCCGGGGAGCTGTTTTTT	CASSLAPSRAGELFF
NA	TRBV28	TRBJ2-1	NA	TGTGCCAGCAGTTCCGACTCGAATGAGCAGTTCTTC	CASSSDSNEQFF
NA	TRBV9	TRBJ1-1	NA	TGTGCCAGCAGCGCCACAGGGAACACTGAAGCTTTCTTT	CASSATGNTEAFF
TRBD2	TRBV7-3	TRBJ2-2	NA	TGTGCCAGCAGCTTAGGGGTTGGGGCGGGAGACGCCGGGGAGCTGTTTTTT	CASSLGVGAGDAGELFF
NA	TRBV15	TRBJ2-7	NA	TGTGCCACCAGCAGAGTTGGGGAAGGACAGACGCAGTACTTC	CATSRVGEGQTQYF
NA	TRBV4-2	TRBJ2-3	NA	TGTGCCAGCAGCCAACTAGAACTGAATACGCAGTATTTT	CASSQLELNTQYF
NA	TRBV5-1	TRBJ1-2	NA	TGCGCCAGCAGCCCCGTTGACCCAAGTTATGGCTACACCTTC	CASSPVDPSYGYTF
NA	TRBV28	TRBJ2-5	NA	TGTGCCAGCAGTTCCTATCCCGGGGGCCGAGAGACCCAGTACTTC	CASSSYPGGRETQYF
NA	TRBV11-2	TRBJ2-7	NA	TGTGCCAGCATGGGGCGGGGCAGGGAGCAGTACTTC	CASMGRGREQYF
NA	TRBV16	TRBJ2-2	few	TGTGCCAGCAGCCAAATCCCCGGGGAGCTGTTTTTT	CASSQIPGELFF
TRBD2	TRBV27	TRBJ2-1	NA	TGTGCCAGCAGTTTAACTAGCGAGGGTTCCTACAATGAGCAGTTCTTC	CASSLTSEGSYNEQFF
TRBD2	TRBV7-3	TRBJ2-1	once	TGTGCCAGCAGCCCCGAACCACTAGCGGGAGGATCTGAGCAGTTCTTC	CASSPEPLAGGSEQFF
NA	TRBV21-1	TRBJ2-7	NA	TGTGCCAGCAGCAAAGTTTGGGAGAGGACTAGCGGGAGGGGAGCGGGTGAGCAGTACTTC	CASSKVWERTSGRGAGEQYF
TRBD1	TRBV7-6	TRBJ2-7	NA	TGTGCCAGCAGCTTAGAGCCGGACAGGGCCTACGAGCAGTACTTC	CASSLEPDRAYEQYF
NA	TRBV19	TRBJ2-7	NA	TGTGCCAGTAGTAGTCCCCGGGACGGCTCCTACGAGCAGTACTTC	CASSSPRDGSYEQYF
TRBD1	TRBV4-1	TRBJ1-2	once	TGCGCCAGCAGCCCCCCGGGGACAGGGCTCTATGGCTACACCTTC	CASSPPGTGLYGYTF
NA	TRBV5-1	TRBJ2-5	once	TGCGCCAGCAGCTGGATCGGCGCGGCCGGTAGGGAGACCCAGTACTTC	CASSWIGAAGRETQYF
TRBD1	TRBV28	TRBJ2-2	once	TGTGCCAGTCCTCCTCCGGGACAGGGGATTACCGGGGAGCTGTTTTTT	CASPPPGQGITGELFF
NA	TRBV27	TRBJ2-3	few	TGTGCCAGCAGTTTGGGAGATACGCAGTATTTT	CASSLGDTQYF
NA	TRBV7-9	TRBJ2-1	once	TGTGCCAGCAGCTTAGGGGGGACGACAATTGAGCAGTTCTTC	CASSLGGTTIEQFF
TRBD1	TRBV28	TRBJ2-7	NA	TGTGCCAGCAACCCGGGACAGGTGATCTACGAGCAGTACTTC	CASNPGQVIYEQYF
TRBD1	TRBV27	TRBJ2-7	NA	TGTGCCAGCAGTTTAGTACAGGGGGCGCACGAGCAGTACTTC	CASSLVQGAHEQYF
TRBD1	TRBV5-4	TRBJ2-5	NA	TGTGCCAGCAGCTTGCTCACAGGGGGTCAAGAGACCCAGTACTTC	CASSLLTGGQETQYF
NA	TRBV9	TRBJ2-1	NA	TGTGCCAGCAGCGTAGAAGCCCAGCTAAGCTCCTACAATGAGCAGTTCTTC	CASSVEAQLSSYNEQFF
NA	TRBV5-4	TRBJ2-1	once	TGTGCCAGCAGCCACCTCCGGGAGCAGTTCTTC	CASSHLREQFF
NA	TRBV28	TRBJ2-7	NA	TGTGCCAGCCATGGCAGGGAGGTGGGCTACGAGCAGTACTTC	CASHGREVGYEQYF
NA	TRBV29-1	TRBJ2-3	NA	TGCAGCGCCCGAGGGGAGAGCACAGATACGCAGTATTTT	CSARGESTDTQYF
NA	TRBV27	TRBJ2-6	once	TGTGCCAGCAGTTTATCGGCAGCCTCTGGGGCCAACGTCCTGACTTTC	CASSLSAASGANVLTF
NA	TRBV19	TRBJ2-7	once	TGTGCCAGTAGTGATCCGGCCAGGGATAGCGACGAGCAGTACTTC	CASSDPARDSDEQYF